The table lists the clone carrying this TCR beta chain with a few counts. TCRdb's copy holds only in-frame clones and misses some; the assay was immunoSEQ multiplex PCR. Among about 45,000 clones listed, roughly 85% were seen once. The data originate from a study of STAT5B mutations in CD4+ large granular lymphocyte leukemia. The V segment lost 3 bases and the J segment 9 bases; nucleotides outside the gene matches: 3. CDR1 is KGHSH and CDR2 is LQKENI in the germline V gene. The CDR3 loop spans 12 amino acids. This sequence originates from a human donor in good health. The chain employs TRBV18 and TRBJ1-1; 8 positions agree with TRBD1. Sequenced: CD4+ T cells from blood buffy coats. The CDR3 is CASSPDRGQAFF. In nucleotides, the CDR3 is TGTGCCAGCTCACCCGACAGGGGACAAGCTTTCTTT.